Here is one T cell receptor beta chain with its context. Trimming took off 0 bases at V and 4 bases at J, with 9 bases between the two ends. The CDR3 length is 14 residues. Germline CDR1 is MNHNY and CDR2 is SVGAGI (reference sequence). This sample's treatment: roughly 19 received Ad26.COV2.S at low or high dose, single or two shots; 5 received placebo; per-sample allocation not given. The study sampled participants on day 63 after the first vaccine or placebo injection. The donor was a Boston adult aged 18-55 years. Vaccination employed an Ad26 vector expressing the Wuhan-strain SARS-CoV-2 spike. The data belong to a study of Ad26.COV2.S vaccination and SARS-CoV-2 variants. Here immunoSEQ multiplex PCR was the method, and the copy in TCRdb shows in-frame clones only, minus some. The sample shows hundreds of thousands of clones, 90% of them seen only once.

The receptor was isolated from a person between 18 and 60 years old who received the Ad26.COV2.S COVID-19 vaccine or a placebo. This chain joins TRBV6-6 and TRBJ2-5; D remains unclear. The sequenced sample was peripheral blood, obtained in a trial of Ad26.COV2.S vaccine versus placebo. The CDR3 reads CASSYSEIAETQYF. CDR3 sequence (DNA): TGTGCCAGCAGTTACTCGGAAATCGCAGAGACCCAGTACTTC.